This T cell receptor (beta chain) originates from a study of blood T cell repertoires in COVID-19. Turning to the study itself: PBMCs, B-cell-depleted T cells, or T cells were the source of the cDNA or gDNA that made up the material.

Authors' methods: By means of reference gene primer amplification, nucleated cell counts were estimated. TCRdb's table, derived via immunoSEQ multiplex PCR, lists solely in-frame clones and lacks some. V, J and clone size were drawn from that table, and D and trimming were deduced from the DNA. This table has about 150,000 clones, approximately 80% appearing once. CDR3 length equals 13 residues. Trimming removed 3 bases from V and 0 bases from J, with 5 bases in between. Looked up from germline, CDR1 is LGHNA and CDR2 is YNFKEQ. Residents of 20 to 25 US areas, aged about 18 to 100 years, made up the participants.

The chain joins TRBV4-2 to TRBJ2-5; D ambiguous. The sample was PBMCs or T cells enriched from blood (not recorded which). The receptor comes from a woman aged 45-65 years who had recovered from COVID-19. CDR3 in amino acids: CASSHEYQETQYF. Written as DNA, the CDR3 is TGTGCCAGCAGCCACGAGTACCAAGAGACCCAGTACTTC.